A selection of T cell receptor beta chains follows, all from one sample in a study of blood T cell repertoires in COVID-19. Sequenced by immunoSEQ multiplex PCR; TCRdb stores in-frame clones only, minus some. In the table there are around 100,000 clones, roughly 82% of which are singletons. Source material: peripheral blood. These receptors were collected from a human donor in a cohort sampled during active COVID-19. CDR3s include the opening cysteine and the closing phenylalanine or tryptophan. Fields, in order: D gene, J gene, clone size, V gene, CDR3 DNA, CDR3 protein. A D gene is named only where the DNA matches it firmly. Not all rows give a size; the values are once, few, many and, for expanded clones, a class.

d_call: TRBD2; j_call: TRBJ2-3; clone_size: NA; v_call: TRBV30; cdr3_nt: TGTGCCTGGAGTGTACGAGAGGCGGGGGTGAGAGATACGCAGTATTTT; cdr3_aa: CAWSVREAGVRDTQYF
d_call: NA; j_call: TRBJ1-6; clone_size: NA; v_call: TRBV3-1/TRBV3-2; cdr3_nt: TGTGCCAGCAGCCAACGTCGGAGGGCCTACCTGAGCTCCTATAATTCACCCCTCCACTTT; cdr3_aa: CASSQRRRAYLSSYNSPLHF
d_call: TRBD1; j_call: TRBJ1-5; clone_size: NA; v_call: TRBV7-3; cdr3_nt: TGTGCCAGCAGCAAGACAGGGGACCAGCCCCAGCATTTT; cdr3_aa: CASSKTGDQPQHF
d_call: TRBD2; j_call: TRBJ2-1; clone_size: NA; v_call: TRBV5-4; cdr3_nt: TGTGCCAGCAGCTTATACGCGGGGGCCTACAATGAGCAGTTCTTC; cdr3_aa: CASSLYAGAYNEQFF
d_call: TRBD1; j_call: TRBJ2-7; clone_size: few; v_call: TRBV9; cdr3_nt: TGTGCCAGCAGCGTCGGGACAGGGGAAACCTACGAGCAGTACTTC; cdr3_aa: CASSVGTGETYEQYF
d_call: TRBD1; j_call: TRBJ1-2; clone_size: few; v_call: TRBV7-2; cdr3_nt: TGTGCCAGCAGCGTGTCGGGACAGGGGATTCATGGCTACACCTTC; cdr3_aa: CASSVSGQGIHGYTF
d_call: NA; j_call: TRBJ1-2; clone_size: NA; v_call: TRBV3-1/TRBV3-2; cdr3_nt: TGTGCCAGCAGCCAACCCGGGTCCAACTATGGCTACACCTTC; cdr3_aa: CASSQPGSNYGYTF
d_call: NA; j_call: TRBJ1-2; clone_size: once; v_call: TRBV4-3; cdr3_nt: TGCGCCAGCAGCCAAGAAGGGGGCTATGGCTACACCTTC; cdr3_aa: CASSQEGGYGYTF
d_call: TRBD2; j_call: TRBJ2-2; clone_size: NA; v_call: TRBV3-1/TRBV3-2; cdr3_nt: TGTGCCAGCAGCCAAGCTCGTGGAGCGGGGGCCTTCACCGGGGAGCTGTTTTTT; cdr3_aa: CASSQARGAGAFTGELFF
d_call: TRBD1; j_call: TRBJ1-4; clone_size: NA; v_call: TRBV6-5; cdr3_nt: TGTGCCAGCAAAAAGGAGGGACAGAGAGATGAAAAACTGTTTTTT; cdr3_aa: CASKKEGQRDEKLFF
d_call: NA; j_call: TRBJ1-1; clone_size: NA; v_call: TRBV5-1; cdr3_nt: TGCGCCAGCAGCTTGGTCCAGGGCAGCACTGAAGCTTTCTTT; cdr3_aa: CASSLVQGSTEAFF
d_call: NA; j_call: TRBJ2-2; clone_size: NA; v_call: TRBV25-1; cdr3_nt: TGTGCCAGCAGTGATCCGTGGAGGGGTGGGGAGCTGTTTTTT; cdr3_aa: CASSDPWRGGELFF
d_call: TRBD1; j_call: TRBJ1-3; clone_size: NA; v_call: TRBV6-1; cdr3_nt: TGTGCCAGCAGTGGTAGGACAGGGCTAATCTCTGGAAACACCATATATTTT; cdr3_aa: CASSGRTGLISGNTIYF
d_call: NA; j_call: TRBJ1-4; clone_size: NA; v_call: TRBV4-1; cdr3_nt: TGCGCCAGCAGCCAAGAGTTCAGGGCCGAAAAACTGTTTTTT; cdr3_aa: CASSQEFRAEKLFF
d_call: NA; j_call: TRBJ1-1; clone_size: NA; v_call: TRBV3-1/TRBV3-2; cdr3_nt: TGTGCCAGCAGCCAATCGCCAACAATGAACACTGAAGCTTTCTTT; cdr3_aa: CASSQSPTMNTEAFF
d_call: TRBD1; j_call: TRBJ2-7; clone_size: NA; v_call: TRBV5-4; cdr3_nt: TGTGCCAGCGCCTTGGACAGGGGCGACGAGCAGTACTTC; cdr3_aa: CASALDRGDEQYF
d_call: TRBD2; j_call: TRBJ2-3; clone_size: once; v_call: TRBV19; cdr3_nt: TGTGCCAGTACCCAATCGGCGGGGGGACACAGGGCCACAGATACGCAGTATTTT; cdr3_aa: CASTQSAGGHRATDTQYF
d_call: NA; j_call: TRBJ2-3; clone_size: once; v_call: TRBV2; cdr3_nt: TGTGCCAGCAGGAGTCAACAGGTGCCGACAGATACGCAGTATTTT; cdr3_aa: CASRSQQVPTDTQYF
d_call: NA; j_call: TRBJ1-2; clone_size: NA; v_call: TRBV30; cdr3_nt: TGTGCCTGGAGCCATAACACAGGGATCCATGGCTACACCTTC; cdr3_aa: CAWSHNTGIHGYTF
d_call: NA; j_call: TRBJ2-3; clone_size: NA; v_call: TRBV4-3; cdr3_nt: TGCGCCAGCAGCCAGACGGTAACGGGGGACACGCAGTATTTT; cdr3_aa: CASSQTVTGDTQYF
d_call: TRBD1; j_call: TRBJ1-2; clone_size: NA; v_call: TRBV2; cdr3_nt: TGTGCCAGCAGTACAGGGGAGGTTGTGTTTGGCTACACCTTC; cdr3_aa: CASSTGEVVFGYTF
d_call: TRBD1; j_call: TRBJ1-1; clone_size: NA; v_call: TRBV2; cdr3_nt: TGTGCCAGCAACCCAGGGGGCCTTCGGACTGAAGCTTTCTTT; cdr3_aa: CASNPGGLRTEAFF
d_call: NA; j_call: TRBJ2-1; clone_size: NA; v_call: TRBV7-6; cdr3_nt: TGTGCCAGCAGCCGAAGAGGTGGCGGGGTTTACAATGAGCAGTTCTTC; cdr3_aa: CASSRRGGGVYNEQFF
d_call: NA; j_call: TRBJ2-1; clone_size: NA; v_call: TRBV5-1; cdr3_nt: TGCGCCAGCAGCCTGGACAGTTCCTACAATGAGCAGTTCTTC; cdr3_aa: CASSLDSSYNEQFF
d_call: NA; j_call: TRBJ1-4; clone_size: NA; v_call: TRBV7-9; cdr3_nt: TGTGCCAGCAGCTTAGAAGGGGCTAGGGGTGAAAAACTGTTTTTT; cdr3_aa: CASSLEGARGEKLFF
d_call: NA; j_call: TRBJ2-2; clone_size: few; v_call: TRBV21-1; cdr3_nt: TGTGCCAGCAGCGCCATCCTCGGGCTGTTTTTT; cdr3_aa: CASSAILGLFF
d_call: NA; j_call: TRBJ1-3; clone_size: NA; v_call: TRBV11-3; cdr3_nt: TGTGCCAGCAGCTTAGGACGGAGCTCTTCTGGAAACACCATATATTTT; cdr3_aa: CASSLGRSSSGNTIYF
d_call: NA; j_call: TRBJ1-3; clone_size: NA; v_call: TRBV5-5; cdr3_nt: TGTGCCAGCAGCTTGGCCTGGCAGGCGAGCTCTGGAAACACCATATATTTT; cdr3_aa: CASSLAWQASSGNTIYF
d_call: NA; j_call: TRBJ1-4; clone_size: NA; v_call: TRBV6-1; cdr3_nt: TGTGCCAGCAGTGAAGGTGCAGGTTCCGAAAAACTGTTTTTT; cdr3_aa: CASSEGAGSEKLFF
d_call: NA; j_call: TRBJ2-3; clone_size: NA; v_call: TRBV12-3/TRBV12-4; cdr3_nt: TGTGCCAGCAGTCCCGGGGGAAGCAGGGCGCAGTATTTT; cdr3_aa: CASSPGGSRAQYF
d_call: TRBD1; j_call: TRBJ1-2; clone_size: few; v_call: TRBV6-5; cdr3_nt: TGTGCCACCACAGGGGTCCTTGGGGGCTATGGCTACACCTTC; cdr3_aa: CATTGVLGGYGYTF
d_call: TRBD1; j_call: TRBJ2-5; clone_size: NA; v_call: TRBV5-1; cdr3_nt: TGCGCCAGCAGCACGACAGGGCATCTGCGAGGTCAGACCCAGTACTTC; cdr3_aa: CASSTTGHLRGQTQYF
d_call: NA; j_call: TRBJ2-1; clone_size: NA; v_call: TRBV19; cdr3_nt: TGTGCCAGTATGGGGCCAGCCTATGAGCAGTTCTTC; cdr3_aa: CASMGPAYEQFF
d_call: NA; j_call: TRBJ1-1; clone_size: NA; v_call: TRBV5-1; cdr3_nt: TGCGCCAGCAGCTTGGAACGGGCGGGGGGCGGCAACACTGAAGCTTTCTTT; cdr3_aa: CASSLERAGGGNTEAFF
d_call: TRBD1; j_call: TRBJ1-2; clone_size: NA; v_call: TRBV12-3/TRBV12-4; cdr3_nt: TGTGCCAGCAACCTCCAAGGGGGCGGCTACACCTTC; cdr3_aa: CASNLQGGGYTF
d_call: NA; j_call: TRBJ1-3; clone_size: NA; v_call: TRBV5-1; cdr3_nt: TGCGCCAGCAGCTTGGTAGGCGGGACCTATGGAAACACCATATATTTT; cdr3_aa: CASSLVGGTYGNTIYF
d_call: TRBD1; j_call: TRBJ2-2; clone_size: few; v_call: TRBV7-3; cdr3_nt: TGTGCCAGCAGCCTGGCTGGGACAGGGAACACCGGGGAGCTGTTTTTT; cdr3_aa: CASSLAGTGNTGELFF
d_call: TRBD2; j_call: TRBJ2-1; clone_size: once; v_call: TRBV27; cdr3_nt: TGTGCCAGCACGTCCGGGGGGTACAATGAGCAGTTCTTC; cdr3_aa: CASTSGGYNEQFF
d_call: TRBD2; j_call: TRBJ2-1; clone_size: NA; v_call: TRBV5-1; cdr3_nt: TGCGCCAGCCGAACCCTGGGCGGGGGGCAGCAGAATGAGCAGTTCTTC; cdr3_aa: CASRTLGGGQQNEQFF
d_call: TRBD1; j_call: TRBJ1-4; clone_size: NA; v_call: TRBV2; cdr3_nt: TGTGCCAGCAGTGCCCAACCGGGACAGACAAATGAAAAACTGTTTTTT; cdr3_aa: CASSAQPGQTNEKLFF
d_call: TRBD1; j_call: TRBJ1-1; clone_size: NA; v_call: TRBV7-9; cdr3_nt: TGTGCCAGCAGCTTACTACAGGGGCCTCTTGAAGCTTTCTTT; cdr3_aa: CASSLLQGPLEAFF
d_call: TRBD1; j_call: TRBJ1-3; clone_size: NA; v_call: TRBV4-1; cdr3_nt: TGCGCCAGCAGTCCTACAGGGGTCTCTGGAAACACCATATATTTT; cdr3_aa: CASSPTGVSGNTIYF
d_call: NA; j_call: TRBJ1-1; clone_size: NA; v_call: TRBV19; cdr3_nt: TGTGCCAGTAGTATAGGATGGGGACTTGAAGCTTTCTTT; cdr3_aa: CASSIGWGLEAFF
d_call: NA; j_call: TRBJ2-5; clone_size: NA; v_call: TRBV2; cdr3_nt: TGTGCCACTACCCCCAGGGGAACCCCCCTGGGAGAGACCCAGTACTTC; cdr3_aa: CATTPRGTPLGETQYF
d_call: NA; j_call: TRBJ2-3; clone_size: NA; v_call: TRBV7-9; cdr3_nt: NA; cdr3_aa: CAVGPGLGRDTQYF
d_call: NA; j_call: TRBJ2-7; clone_size: NA; v_call: TRBV19; cdr3_nt: TGTGCCAGTAGTATGAAGCCATCCTACGAGCAGTACTTC; cdr3_aa: CASSMKPSYEQYF
d_call: TRBD1; j_call: TRBJ1-2; clone_size: few; v_call: TRBV6-5; cdr3_nt: TGTGCCAGCGCTCAAGACAGGGTCTATGGCTACACCTTC; cdr3_aa: CASAQDRVYGYTF
d_call: TRBD2; j_call: TRBJ2-7; clone_size: NA; v_call: TRBV27; cdr3_nt: TGTGCCAGCAGTCGGACTAGCGGATCATACGAGCAGTACTTC; cdr3_aa: CASSRTSGSYEQYF
d_call: NA; j_call: TRBJ2-3; clone_size: NA; v_call: TRBV15; cdr3_nt: TGTGCCACCAGCTGGACGAGGGGGTCCACAGATACGCAGTATTTT; cdr3_aa: CATSWTRGSTDTQYF
d_call: TRBD2; j_call: TRBJ2-1; clone_size: NA; v_call: TRBV11-3; cdr3_nt: TGTGCCAGCAGCGCCCAAGGAGCGGGGGCATACAATGAGCAGTTCTTC; cdr3_aa: CASSAQGAGAYNEQFF
d_call: NA; j_call: TRBJ2-1; clone_size: once; v_call: TRBV5-1; cdr3_nt: TGCGCCAGCAGCGCACGGACACTAGCTAGTTCCGATGAGCAGTTCTTC; cdr3_aa: CASSARTLASSDEQFF
d_call: TRBD1; j_call: TRBJ1-5; clone_size: NA; v_call: TRBV7-2; cdr3_nt: TGTGCCAGCAGCTTAGGACAGGGCCATCAGCCCCAGCATTTT; cdr3_aa: CASSLGQGHQPQHF
d_call: TRBD2; j_call: TRBJ2-5; clone_size: NA; v_call: TRBV7-2; cdr3_nt: TGTGCCAGCAGCATGAACGGGGGGGACCAAGAGACCCAGTACTTC; cdr3_aa: CASSMNGGDQETQYF
d_call: NA; j_call: TRBJ1-4; clone_size: few; v_call: TRBV18; cdr3_nt: TGTGCCAGCTCACCGCAGCCGGCCGGAGTGGAGGAAAAACTGTTTTTT; cdr3_aa: CASSPQPAGVEEKLFF